Included here is one T cell receptor (beta chain) sequence, with context. Its cognate antigen is unknown. The sample is drawn from a study of cytomegalovirus exposure and HLA in healthy donors. Whole-study context: Some 87 million unique TCRs from HLA-typed donors were held in an early release of data.

Study-wide results and caveats: Productive status was seen about 87% or about 30% of the time for most TCR beta V segments in an earlier analysis.

The V gene end was trimmed by 6 bases and the J gene end by 3 bases; junction bases not matched to a gene: 9. The CDR3 sequence is 16 residues long. In germline, CDR1 is SGHVS, CDR2 FQNEAQ. Both 60 Vbeta primers and 13 Jbeta primers went into the PCR. Assay used: immunoSEQ multiplex PCR; TCRdb lists only in-frame clones, some missing. The sample shows 85,000 to 100,000 clones, about 82% of them seen only once. Sample: PBMCs. The V and J genes are TRBV7-8 and TRBJ2-7; TRBD2 matches at 12 bases. The TCR comes from a man between 25 and 39 years old in good health and CMV-seronegative. The CDR3 loop is CASRGLAGPLLYEQYF. CDR3 nucleotides: TGTGCCAGCAGAGGACTAGCGGGACCCCTCCTCTACGAGCAGTACTTC.